This T cell receptor beta chain was found in a study of T cell responses to AZD1222 COVID-19 vaccine. Findings of the study overall: Donor demographics were predominantly white British with a female majority; clonal diversity may be underestimated. Rises in breadth and depth of Spike-specific TCRs came after two AZD1222 doses.

To note about this clone: Its antigen is not known.

Clones were sequenced by immunoSEQ multiplex PCR, and TCRdb holds only the in-frame ones, with some missing. The sample includes around 160,000 clones, around four fifths of them seen just once. Here the sequenced sample was peripheral blood, taken on day 0 of MenACWY control vaccination. This sequence was found in an adult in good health.

CDR3 sequence: CASSYSGQNNEQFF. As DNA, the CDR3 is TGTGCCAGCAGTTACTCCGGACAGAACAATGAGCAGTTCTTC. The chain links TRBV6-5 to TRBJ2-1; a possible D gene is TRBD1 (6 bases). The V and J ends lost 0 bases and 5 bases respectively, with 8 bases between them. The CDR3 length is 14 residues. The germline V gene has CDR1 MNHEY and CDR2 SVGAGI.